Listed here are 21 T cell receptor beta chains from one sample, sequenced in a study of T cell changes during pregnancy in multiple sclerosis. Generated by immunoSEQ multiplex PCR, the TCRdb table keeps only in-frame clones and is missing some. Counted here are about 38,000 clones, approximately 94% occurring once; the ten biggest clones make up 0.39%. The material was CD4+ T cells from peripheral blood mononuclear cells, obtained in the second trimester of pregnancy. These TCRs come from a female donor with multiple sclerosis, enrolled in a pregnancy study.

The chain has TRBV7-3 and TRBJ2-1; no clear D gene. Germline V gives CDR1 SGHTA, CDR2 FQGTGA. V lost 5 bases to trimming and J lost 7 bases, with 9 bases between them. CDR3 length: 12 amino acids. CDR3: CASSLVRNEQFF. CDR3 coding DNA: TGTGCCAGCAGCCTAGTTAGGAATGAGCAGTTCTTC.

The rearrangement joins TRBV6-5 to TRBJ2-5; 7 bases fit TRBD2. This CDR3 contains 13 residues. CDR1 and CDR2 from the germline V gene are MNHEY and SVGAGI. Losses at the gene ends were 6 bases for V and 2 bases for J; bases not matched to a gene: 3. The CDR3 loop reads CASSWGGQETQYF. CDR3 sequence (DNA): TGTGCCAGCAGCTGGGGAGGGCAAGAGACCCAGTACTTC.

This sequence joins TRBV6-5 and TRBJ1-6, with D possibly TRBD1 on 6 matching bases. Germline CDR1 MNHEY, CDR2 SVGAGI. This CDR3 is built from 15 residues. Trimming pared 6 bases from V and 6 bases from J, leaving 15 bases between. The CDR3 is CASRPPGVGNSPLHF. DNA of the CDR3: TGTGCCAGCAGACCCCCAGGGGTGGGTAATTCACCCCTCCACTTT.

J is TRBJ2-3 and V is TRBV11-2; 13 positions match TRBD2. Germline CDR1 is SGHAT and CDR2 is FQNNGV. The CDR3 covers 17 residues. V shed 2 bases and J 5 bases; nucleotides not matched to a gene: 7. CDR3 nucleotide sequence: TGTGCCAGCAGCTTACTTACTAGCGGGGGGGTAAAAGATACGCAGTATTTT. Translating it yields CASSLLTSGGVKDTQYF.

V gene TRBV29-1 combines with J gene TRBJ1-1; possible D gene TRBD1, 5 bases. This CDR3 is 13 amino acids long. Per the germline V gene, CDR1 is SQVTM and CDR2 is ANQGSEA. Trimming pared 5 bases from V and 4 bases from J, leaving 14 bases between. The CDR3 DNA follows: TGCAGCGTTTCCAGGGTGGTTGGCACTGAAGCTTTCTTT. Amino acid sequence: CSVSRVVGTEAFF.

This chain links TRBV2 with TRBJ2-2; TRBD1 is a possible D gene (6 bases). The V gene's germline CDR1 is SNHLY and CDR2 FYNNEI. V lost 6 bases to trimming and J lost 3 bases, with 14 bases between them. The length of the CDR3 is 15 residues. The CDR3 nucleotides are TGTGCCAGCAGGCAGGGGAATGGTCACACCGGGGAGCTGTTTTTT. Its protein product is CASRQGNGHTGELFF.

The V call is TRBV23-1, the J call TRBJ1-4, with 7 bases matching TRBD1. TRBV23-1 has ORF status, its function being uncertain. The length of the CDR3 is 14 residues. With 4 bases clipped from V and 5 bases from J, the junction kept 4 bases outside the gene matches. In DNA, the CDR3 is TGCGCCAGCAGTCTAAGGGGGCCGAATGAAAAACTGTTTTTT. This codes for CASSLRGPNEKLFF.

J is TRBJ2-3 and V is TRBV10-1; TRBD2 is a possible D gene (5 bases). This CDR3 contains 15 residues. V was trimmed by 1 base and J by 1 base, leaving 9 bases between them. Germline V lookup: CDR1 WNHNN, CDR2 SYGVQD (reference sequence). CDR3 DNA sequence: TGCGCCAGCAGTGAGTGGACTGGCCGCACAGATACGCAGTATTTT. Protein: CASSEWTGRTDTQYF.

The V and J genes are TRBV5-4 and TRBJ2-7, with 9 bases identical to TRBD1. The length of the CDR3 is 15 residues. Looked up from germline, CDR1 is SGHNT and CDR2 is YYREEE (reference sequence). J gave up 5 bases and V 6 bases, and 12 bases lay outside the gene matches. The CDR3 spells CASIPPDRGFNEQYF. CDR3 bases: TGTGCCAGCATTCCTCCGGACAGGGGATTCAACGAGCAGTACTTC. Combining the CDR3 with reference TRBV5-4 and TRBJ2-7 gives the whole variable domain ETGVTQSPTHLIKTRGQQVTLRCSSQSGHNTVSWYQQALGQGPQFIFQYYREEENGRGNFPPRFSGLQFPNYSSELNVNALELDDSALYLCASIPPDRGFNEQYFGPGTRLTVT.

The chain uses TRBV29-1 and TRBJ2-1; 8 positions match TRBD2. There are 17 residues in the CDR3. The junction had 14 bases not matched to a gene; V was cut back by 3 bases and J by 4 bases. CDR1 SQVTM and CDR2 ANQGSEA come from the germline V gene. The CDR3 is CSVEVTKGLAVYNEQFF. The CDR3, as DNA: TGCAGCGTTGAGGTAACCAAAGGACTAGCAGTATACAATGAGCAGTTCTTC.

This rearrangement joins TRBV5-1 to TRBJ2-2; D is possibly TRBD2 (6 bases). CDR3 length equals 15 residues. The germline V and J ends were trimmed by 0 bases and 6 bases, with 12 bases remaining between them. In germline, CDR1 is SGHRS, CDR2 YFSETQ. CDR3 sequence reads: CASSLEWGGAGELFF. DNA for the CDR3: TGCGCCAGCAGCTTGGAGTGGGGCGGGGCCGGGGAGCTGTTTTTT.

The V call is TRBV5-4, the J call TRBJ1-1; maybe TRBD1 (6 bases). The CDR3 extends over 17 amino acids. The germline V and J ends were trimmed by 0 bases and 2 bases, with 17 bases remaining between them. Germline V gene sequence: CDR1 SGHNT, CDR2 YYREEE (reference sequence). The CDR3 region is CASSLAAGASFNTEAFF. The DNA for the CDR3 is TGTGCCAGCAGCTTGGCGGCAGGGGCCTCTTTTAACACTGAAGCTTTCTTT.

The CDR3 sequence: CASSLNSGISTDTQYF. In nucleotides, the CDR3 is TGTGCCAGCAGCTTAAATTCGGGGATTAGCACAGATACGCAGTATTTT. The V gene is TRBV7-3, the J gene TRBJ2-3; a possible D gene is TRBD2 (5 bases). Between the trimmed V and J ends, which lost 1 base and 0 bases, there was a span of 11 bases. The CDR3 is made up of 16 amino acids. Per germline, CDR1 SGHTA and CDR2 FQGTGA.

V and J are TRBV6-5 and TRBJ2-2, with D perhaps TRBD1 (6 bases). V was pared by 6 bases and J by 6 bases, with 14 bases between. CDR1 and CDR2 (germline): MNHEY, SVGAGI. The CDR3 extends over 14 amino acids. As DNA, the CDR3 is TGTGCCAGCAGGTCACAGGGAGCACCCGGGGAGCTGTTTTTT. Translating it yields CASRSQGAPGELFF.

The chain is built from TRBV5-4 and TRBJ2-2, with 7 bases fitting TRBD1. The V gene's germline CDR1 is SGHNT and CDR2 YYREEE (reference sequence). CDR3 size: 15 residues. The J segment lost 9 bases and the V segment lost 5 bases, leaving 13 bases of the junction unmatched. The CDR3 region has the DNA TGTGCCAGCAGTTCCCGACAGGGATCTGGGCGGGAGCTGTTTTTT. Its translation is CASSSRQGSGRELFF.

The chain carries TRBV19 and TRBJ1-5; possibly TRBD1 for D (6 bases). Germline V gives CDR1 LNHDA, CDR2 SQIVND (reference sequence). The CDR3 has 14 amino acids. V was trimmed by 8 bases and J by 4 bases, leaving 15 bases between them. The CDR3 reads CASAFGTTNQPQHF. The CDR3 nucleotides are TGTGCCAGTGCCTTTGGGACAACAAATCAGCCCCAGCATTTT. The full variable domain, with the rest looked up from reference TRBV19 and TRBJ1-5, is DGGITQSPKYLFRKEGQNVTLSCEQNLNHDAMYWYRQDPGQGLRLIYYSQIVNDFQKGDIAEGYSVSREKKESFPLTVTSAQKNPTAFYLCASAFGTTNQPQHFGDGTRLSIL.

V and J are TRBV7-9 and TRBJ2-5; 9 bases are shared with TRBD1. CDR1 is SEHNR, CDR2 FQNEAQ, per germline (reference sequence). CDR3 length equals 15 residues. V lost 4 bases, J lost 2 bases, and 5 bases stayed unmatched. The CDR3 region has the DNA TGTGCCAGCAGCTCGACAGGGGGTATACAAGAGACCCAGTACTTC. Protein sequence: CASSSTGGIQETQYF.

V usage is TRBV5-1 and J usage is TRBJ1-5, with D unclear. This CDR3 contains 14 residues. The ends were cut back, 4 bases at V and 6 bases at J, with 14 bases in the middle. Germline V gives CDR1 SGHRS, CDR2 YFSETQ. CDR3 protein: CASSVDTRGQPQHF. DNA for the CDR3: TGCGCCAGCAGCGTCGACACCCGGGGTCAGCCCCAGCATTTT.

CDR3 in amino acids: CATSRPRGGTTFAKNIQYF. As DNA, the CDR3 is TGTGCCACCAGCAGACCACGCGGGGGGACGACTTTCGCCAAAAACATTCAGTACTTC. The chain employs TRBV15 and TRBJ2-4; 8 nucleotides line up with TRBD2. The ends lost 2 bases at V and 1 base at J; junction bases unmatched: 13. This CDR3 has 19 residues. Germline CDR1 and CDR2: LNHNV and YYDKDF (reference sequence).

This rearrangement joins TRBV5-4 to TRBJ2-1; D remains ambiguous. The CDR3 loop spans 15 amino acids. V shed 0 bases and J shed 0 bases, with 7 bases lying between them. Germline V lookup: CDR1 SGHNT, CDR2 YYREEE (reference sequence). The CDR3, as DNA: TGTGCCAGCAGCTTGGGGTCCAGCTCCTACAATGAGCAGTTCTTC. This codes for CASSLGSSSYNEQFF.

The count of this clone is one. This chain joins TRBV19 and TRBJ2-1; D gene uncertain. The CDR3 runs to 13 residues. Trimming took 5 bases from V and 6 from J, leaving 11 bases between them. CDR1 is LNHDA and CDR2 is SQIVND in the germline V gene (reference sequence). The CDR3 sequence: CASSDLSSNEQFF. CDR3 sequence (DNA): TGTGCCAGTAGTGATTTATCCAGCAATGAGCAGTTCTTC. The complete variable domain, with remaining parts taken from reference TRBV19 and TRBJ2-1, reads DGGITQSPKYLFRKEGQNVTLSCEQNLNHDAMYWYRQDPGQGLRLIYYSQIVNDFQKGDIAEGYSVSREKKESFPLTVTSAQKNPTAFYLCASSDLSSNEQFFGPGTRLTVL.